This T cell receptor beta chain is from a study of cytomegalovirus exposure and HLA in healthy donors. Notes on the study in general: The study assumed roughly uniform donor sequencing depth for presence/absence analyses.

The CDR3 is made up of 16 amino acids. Trimming removed 6 bases from V and 14 bases from J, with 31 bases in between. Germline assignment: CDR1 ENHRY and CDR2 SYGVKD. Comment on this clone: What it binds is not known.

This PCR relied on a set of 60 Vbeta primers and 13 Jbeta primers. Profiling relied on immunoSEQ multiplex PCR, and the TCRdb table lists in-frame clones only, not all of them. The sample shows around 130,000 clones, roughly 80% of them seen only once. This TCR derives from a woman aged 40 to 50 in good health and CMV-seropositive. Sequencing was done on a sample of PBMCs. The chain carries TRBV10-3 and TRBJ1-2; D is perhaps TRBD1 (5 bases). DNA of the CDR3: TGTGCCATCAGCTCGGGGACGGGGCTTTCCTCTCGGGGGAAGACCTTC. Its protein product is CAISSGTGLSSRGKTF.